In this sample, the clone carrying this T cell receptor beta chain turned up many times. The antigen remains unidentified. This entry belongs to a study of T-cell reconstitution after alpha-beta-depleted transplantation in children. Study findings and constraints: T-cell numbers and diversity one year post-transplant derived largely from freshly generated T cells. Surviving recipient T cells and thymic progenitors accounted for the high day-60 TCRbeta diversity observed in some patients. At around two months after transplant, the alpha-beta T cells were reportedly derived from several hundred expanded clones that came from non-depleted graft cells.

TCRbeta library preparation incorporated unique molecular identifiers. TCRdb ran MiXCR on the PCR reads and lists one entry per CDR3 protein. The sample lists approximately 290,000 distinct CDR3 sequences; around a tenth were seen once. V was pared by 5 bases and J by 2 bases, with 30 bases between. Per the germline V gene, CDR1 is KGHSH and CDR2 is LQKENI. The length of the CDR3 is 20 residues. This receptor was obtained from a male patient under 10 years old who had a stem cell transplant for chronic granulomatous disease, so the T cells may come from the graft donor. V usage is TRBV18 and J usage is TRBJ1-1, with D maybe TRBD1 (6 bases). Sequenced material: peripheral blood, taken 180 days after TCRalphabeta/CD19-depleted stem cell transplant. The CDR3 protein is CASSFVHFEPTGTFNTEAFF. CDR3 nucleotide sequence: TGTGCCAGCTCATTCGTCCACTTTGAACCCACCGGGACATTTAACACTGAAGCTTTCTTT.